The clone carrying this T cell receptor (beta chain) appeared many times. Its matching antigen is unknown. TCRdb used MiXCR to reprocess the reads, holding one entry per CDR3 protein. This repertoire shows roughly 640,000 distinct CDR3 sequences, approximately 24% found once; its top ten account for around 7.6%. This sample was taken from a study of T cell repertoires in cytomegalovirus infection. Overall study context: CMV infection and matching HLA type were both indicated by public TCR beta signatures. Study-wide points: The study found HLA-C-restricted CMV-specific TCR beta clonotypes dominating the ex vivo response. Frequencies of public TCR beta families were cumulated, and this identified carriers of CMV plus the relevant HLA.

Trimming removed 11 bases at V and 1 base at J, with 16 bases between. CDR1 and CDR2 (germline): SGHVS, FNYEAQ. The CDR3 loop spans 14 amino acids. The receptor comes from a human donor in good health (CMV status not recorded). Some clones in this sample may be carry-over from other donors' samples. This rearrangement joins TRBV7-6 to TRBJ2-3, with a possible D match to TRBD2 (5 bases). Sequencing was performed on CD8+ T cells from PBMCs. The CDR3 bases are TGTGCCTTCCCCCGGGAAGGCCGCACAGATACGCAGTATTTT. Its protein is CAFPREGRTDTQYF.